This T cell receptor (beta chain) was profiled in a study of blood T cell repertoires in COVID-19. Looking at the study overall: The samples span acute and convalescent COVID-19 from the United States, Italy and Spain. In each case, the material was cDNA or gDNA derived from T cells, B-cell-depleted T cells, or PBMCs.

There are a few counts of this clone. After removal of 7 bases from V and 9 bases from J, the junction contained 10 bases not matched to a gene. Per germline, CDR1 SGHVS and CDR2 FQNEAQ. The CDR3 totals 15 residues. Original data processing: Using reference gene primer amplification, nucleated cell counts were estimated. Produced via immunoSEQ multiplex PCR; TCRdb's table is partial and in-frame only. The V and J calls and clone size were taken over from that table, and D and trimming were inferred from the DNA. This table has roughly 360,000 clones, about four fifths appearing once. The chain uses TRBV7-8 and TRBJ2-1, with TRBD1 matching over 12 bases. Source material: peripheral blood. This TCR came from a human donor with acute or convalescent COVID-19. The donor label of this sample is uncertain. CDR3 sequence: CASTRDRGRRGEQFF. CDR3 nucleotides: TGTGCCAGCACCCGGGACAGGGGGCGCCGAGGTGAGCAGTTCTTC.